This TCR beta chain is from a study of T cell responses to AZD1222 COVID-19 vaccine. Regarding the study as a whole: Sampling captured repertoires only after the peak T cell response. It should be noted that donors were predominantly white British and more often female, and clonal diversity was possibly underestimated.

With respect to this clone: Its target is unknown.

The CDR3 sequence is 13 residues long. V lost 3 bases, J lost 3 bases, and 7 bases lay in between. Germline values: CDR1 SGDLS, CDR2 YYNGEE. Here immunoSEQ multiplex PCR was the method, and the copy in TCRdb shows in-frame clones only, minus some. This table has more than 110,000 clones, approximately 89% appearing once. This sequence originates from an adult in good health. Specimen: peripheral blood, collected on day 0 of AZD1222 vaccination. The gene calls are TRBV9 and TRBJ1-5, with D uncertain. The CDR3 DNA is TGTGCCAGCAGCGCTTTCTCCAATCAGCCCCAGCATTTT. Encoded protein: CASSAFSNQPQHF.